A single sample is the source of the 28 T cell receptor beta chains below, sequenced in a study of cytomegalovirus exposure and HLA in healthy donors. The PCR ran on 60 Vbeta and 13 Jbeta primers. Using immunoSEQ multiplex PCR, the repertoire was profiled, and TCRdb retains in-frame clones only, with some absent. The table records more than 95,000 clones, around three quarters of them present only once. Sample: PBMCs. All receptors derive from a man under 40 in good health and CMV-seronegative.

V gene TRBV19 combines with J gene TRBJ1-1; the match to TRBD1 covers 9 bases. V shed 11 bases, J shed 3 bases, and the junction held 7 bases outside the gene matches. From germline, CDR1 is LNHDA and CDR2 SQIVND (reference sequence). This CDR3 is built from 13 residues. CDR3 DNA: TGTGCCTCCCGAGACAGGGGGGACACTGAAGCTTTCTTT. Translated: CASRDRGDTEAFF.

This chain links TRBV18 with TRBJ2-3; D is uncertain. Germline CDR1 KGHSH, CDR2 LQKENI. With 5 bases removed from V and 6 bases from J, the gap between germline ends came to 21 bases. This CDR3 is built from 16 residues. CDR3 region: CASSANTPNFVDTQYF. DNA for the CDR3: TGTGCCAGCTCAGCCAACACCCCGAATTTTGTGGATACGCAGTATTTT.

CDR3 region: CASSLADRVIENSPLHF. The CDR3 bases are TGTGCCAGCAGCTTAGCCGACAGGGTAATTGAAAATTCACCCCTCCACTTT. The chain has TRBV7-9 and TRBJ1-6, with 7 bases aligning to TRBD1. The trim removed 0 bases at V and 7 bases at J, leaving 9 bases unmatched. The CDR3 has 17 residues. Per germline, CDR1 SEHNR and CDR2 FQNEAQ (reference sequence).

The CDR3 spells CASSGTGRGLDYGYTF. The DNA of the CDR3 is TGTGCCAGCAGTGGGACAGGGAGGGGGCTCGACTATGGCTACACCTTC. This chain links TRBV28 with TRBJ1-2; 9 bases match TRBD1. The V segment lost 5 bases and the J segment 3 bases; nucleotides outside the gene matches: 10. Germline V gene data show CDR1 as MDHEN and CDR2 as SYDVKM. CDR3 length equals 16 residues.

This clone showed up just once. The chain joins TRBV10-3 to TRBJ2-7; the D gene is possibly TRBD1 (6 bases). CDR3 size: 15 residues. The germline gives CDR1 ENHRY, CDR2 SYGVKD. Between the trimmed V and J ends, which lost 4 bases and 5 bases, there was a span of 18 bases. CDR3 loop: CAISATGTVLDEQYF. CDR3 sequence (DNA): TGTGCCATCAGTGCAACAGGGACCGTCCTAGACGAGCAGTACTTC.

This clone was observed a handful of times. V is TRBV19 and J is TRBJ1-5, with D uncertain. CDR3 length equals 14 residues. Germline CDR1 and CDR2: LNHDA and SQIVND (reference sequence). With 3 bases removed from V and 6 bases from J, the gap between germline ends came to 12 bases. The CDR3 region has the DNA TGTGCCAGTAGTATGGGCGGGGAAGCTCAGCCCCAGCATTTT. Translated, it gives CASSMGGEAQPQHF.

The table lists this clone with a few counts. The sample holds other DNA sequences that translate to the same CDR3. This CDR3 is CASSTASKNTEAFF. The CDR3 nucleotides are TGCGCCAGCAGCACAGCTTCGAAGAACACTGAAGCTTTCTTT. The chain recombines TRBV5-1 with TRBJ1-1; D not resolved. V lost 4 bases, J lost 1 base, and 11 bases lay in between. Germline V gene data show CDR1 as SGHRS and CDR2 as YFSETQ. The CDR3 is 14 amino acids.

The chain carries TRBV19 and TRBJ1-3; 7 bases agree with TRBD1. V shed 7 bases and J 0 bases; nucleotides not matched to a gene: 3. Per germline, CDR1 LNHDA and CDR2 SQIVND (reference sequence). The CDR3 totals 14 residues. CDR3 nucleotides: TGTGCCAGTACCCCAGGGGGCTCTGGAAACACCATATATTTT. Residues: CASTPGGSGNTIYF. The whole variable domain, filled in from reference TRBV19 and TRBJ1-3, reads DGGITQSPKYLFRKEGQNVTLSCEQNLNHDAMYWYRQDPGQGLRLIYYSQIVNDFQKGDIAEGYSVSREKKESFPLTVTSAQKNPTAFYLCASTPGGSGNTIYFGEGSWLTVV.

This clone showed up just a few times. The chain joins TRBV7-2 to TRBJ1-2; 7 bases are a match to TRBD1. The CDR3 sequence is 15 residues long. J lost 4 bases, V lost 0 bases, and 5 bases had no gene match. Germline V gene lookup returns CDR1 SGHTA and CDR2 FQGNSA. The chain's CDR3 is CASSLAGTAFYGYTF. CDR3 sequence (DNA): TGTGCCAGCAGCTTAGCCGGGACAGCTTTCTATGGCTACACCTTC.

This clone occurred a few times. This chain joins TRBV28 and TRBJ1-2, with D possibly matching TRBD1 (5 bases). Germline CDR1 reads MDHEN; CDR2 reads SYDVKM. This CDR3 has 12 amino acids. V gave up 3 bases and J gave up 8 bases, with 10 bases separating them. CDR3 residues: CASSLTARGYTF. Written as DNA, the CDR3 is TGTGCCAGCAGTTTGACAGCTAGGGGCTACACCTTC.

V and J are TRBV10-2 and TRBJ1-4; D remains ambiguous. Trimming left V 8 bases short and J 8 bases short, with 24 bases between. The CDR3 has 16 amino acids. Germline V gene data show CDR1 as WSHSY and CDR2 as SAAADI. The CDR3 reads CASVSGSQSSGEKLFF. The CDR3 nucleotides are TGCGCCAGCGTTTCCGGGTCGCAATCTAGCGGGGAAAAACTGTTTTTT.

V is TRBV2 and J is TRBJ1-2, with TRBD1 matching 8 bases. The trim removed 8 bases at V and 7 bases at J, leaving 3 bases unmatched. The CDR3 extends over 11 amino acids. Germline V gene data show CDR1 as SNHLY and CDR2 as FYNNEI. The CDR3 sequence is CASRTGSGYTF. In nucleotides, the CDR3 is TGTGCCAGCCGGACAGGGAGTGGCTACACCTTC.

The chain employs TRBV5-4 and TRBJ2-1; weak D call: TRBD2 (6 bases). Germline lookup yields CDR1 SGHNT and CDR2 YYREEE (reference sequence). Between the trimmed V and J ends, which lost 4 bases and 4 bases, there was a span of 15 bases. The CDR3 consists of 15 residues. The CDR3 bases are TGTGCCAGCAGCCCCCTAGGGGACTCGTACAATGAGCAGTTCTTC. This gives the protein CASSPLGDSYNEQFF.

This chain links TRBV6-5 with TRBJ1-2; the match to TRBD1 covers 10 bases. After removal of 6 bases from V and 11 bases from J, the junction contained 12 bases not matched to a gene. This CDR3 comprises 14 residues. Per the germline V gene, CDR1 is MNHEY and CDR2 is SVGAGI. In DNA form, the CDR3 reads TGTGCCAGCAGCCCCGGACAGGGGGTACCTATTTACACCTTC. It translates to CASSPGQGVPIYTF.

This clone was detected a few times. V is TRBV19 and J is TRBJ1-4, with a possible D match to TRBD1 (5 bases). The CDR3 runs 16 residues. Germline V gives CDR1 LNHDA, CDR2 SQIVND (reference sequence). V was trimmed by 3 bases and J by 2 bases, leaving 13 bases between them. The CDR3 region is CASSMLSGETNEKLFF. In DNA form, the CDR3 reads TGTGCCAGTAGTATGTTGTCGGGGGAGACTAATGAAAAACTGTTTTTT.

V usage is TRBV29-1 and J usage is TRBJ1-2; D is undetermined. This CDR3 contains 11 residues. CDR1 is SQVTM and CDR2 is ANQGSEA in the germline V gene. V was cut by 8 bases and J by 6 bases, with 13 bases left in between. The CDR3 DNA reads TGCAGCACACGGGAAAAGCATGGCTACACCTTC. It yields the protein CSTREKHGYTF.

This chain links TRBV14 with TRBJ2-5; D unresolved. Germline V gene lookup returns CDR1 SGHDN and CDR2 FVKESK. V was shortened by 0 bases and J by 4 bases, with 12 bases between the two germline ends. CDR3 length: 15 residues. The CDR3 DNA follows: TGTGCCAGCAGCCAAGACATGATCCCAGGAGAGACCCAGTACTTC. Translation: CASSQDMIPGETQYF.

J is TRBJ1-2 and V is TRBV2; TRBD1 agrees at 11 bases. The J segment lost 14 bases and the V segment lost 4 bases, leaving 15 bases of the junction unmatched. The CDR3 extends over 15 amino acids. Germline V gene lookup returns CDR1 SNHLY and CDR2 FYNNEI. As DNA, the CDR3 is TGTGCCAGCAGTGTGAGGGGCCAGGACAGGGGGCGCCGGACCTTC. Translating gives CASSVRGQDRGRRTF.

The chain links TRBV19 to TRBJ1-2; possible D gene TRBD1, 6 bases. Per germline, CDR1 LNHDA and CDR2 SQIVND (reference sequence). This CDR3 has 12 residues. Trimming took 10 bases from V and 4 from J, leaving 13 bases between them. DNA for the CDR3: TGTGCCACATGGGGGCCTTCCTATGGCTACACCTTC. Its protein is CATWGPSYGYTF.

The genes are TRBV7-8 and TRBJ1-1; 8 bases agree with TRBD1. V lost 0 bases and J lost 4; bases outside the gene matches: 4. Germline V gene lookup returns CDR1 SGHVS and CDR2 FQNEAQ. The CDR3 has 15 amino acids. The CDR3 DNA reads as TGTGCCAGCAGCTTAGCGCAGGGGGCCCTCACTGAAGCTTTCTTT. Amino acid sequence: CASSLAQGALTEAFF.

The chain has TRBV6-5 and TRBJ2-7, with TRBD1 identical over 8 bases. Trimming cost V 10 bases and J 7 bases; bases outside gene matches: 12. The CDR3 spans 13 residues. Germline CDR1 is MNHEY and CDR2 is SVGAGI. DNA of the CDR3: TGTGCCATTCGACCGACAGGGGTGGGAGAGCAGTACTTC. It encodes CAIRPTGVGEQYF.

The chain joins TRBV5-1 to TRBJ2-7; a weak D match, TRBD1 (5 bases). The V gene's germline CDR1 is SGHRS and CDR2 YFSETQ. The CDR3 has 13 amino acids. V lost 4 bases and J 6 bases, leaving 14 bases between the germline ends. CDR3: CASSRGLPGEQYF. The CDR3 DNA reads as TGCGCCAGCAGCAGGGGTCTCCCCGGCGAGCAGTACTTC.

The gene calls are TRBV11-3 and TRBJ2-1; D may be TRBD1 (6 bases). CDR1 and CDR2 (germline): SGHNT, YENEEA. The CDR3 totals 13 residues. Trimming removed 4 bases from V and 8 bases from J, with 12 bases in between. CDR3 residues: CASSSDRGYEQFF. The CDR3 coding sequence is TGTGCCAGCAGCTCGGACAGAGGCTATGAGCAGTTCTTC.

This clone was recorded once. The chain carries TRBV29-1 and TRBJ1-1; 9 bases match TRBD1. The CDR3 sequence is 12 residues long. The junction had 1 base not matched to a gene; V was cut back by 4 bases and J by 4 bases. Looked up from germline, CDR1 is SQVTM and CDR2 is ANQGSEA. The CDR3 DNA is TGCAGCGTTGGACAGGGGGGCACTGAAGCTTTCTTT. The encoded protein is CSVGQGGTEAFF.

This chain connects TRBV7-2 to TRBJ2-3; 12 bases are shared with TRBD2. V was clipped by 5 bases and J by 5 bases; unmatched bases: 5. Germline assignment: CDR1 SGHTA and CDR2 FQGNSA. This CDR3 is 15 amino acids long. CDR3 DNA: TGTGCCAGCAGCCACCGGACTAGCGGGGTAGATACGCAGTATTTT. Translation gives CASSHRTSGVDTQYF.

The chain combines TRBV28 with TRBJ2-7, with D maybe TRBD1 (5 bases). Looked up from germline, CDR1 is MDHEN and CDR2 is SYDVKM. This CDR3 spans 13 amino acids. The ends were cut back, 9 bases at V and 5 bases at J, with 17 bases in the middle. This chain's CDR3 is CASARPLGHEQYF. Here the CDR3 DNA reads TGTGCCAGTGCTAGGCCTCTGGGGCACGAGCAGTACTTC.

This clone appeared once. The rearrangement links TRBV27 to TRBJ2-1; 7 bases match TRBD1. This CDR3 contains 14 residues. J gave up 9 bases and V 8 bases, and 13 bases lay outside the gene matches. Germline V gives CDR1 MNHEY, CDR2 SMNVEV (reference sequence). The CDR3 DNA follows: TGTGCCAGCGCCGTATCGGACAGGCTGACTGAGCAGTTCTTC. It translates to CASAVSDRLTEQFF.

This clone was counted a few times. This chain connects TRBV9 to TRBJ2-3, with TRBD2 identical over 14 bases. J was trimmed by 5 bases and V by 0 bases; bases with no gene match: 8. The CDR3 contains 18 residues. The germline gives CDR1 SGDLS, CDR2 YYNGEE. The CDR3 region has the DNA TGTGCCAGCAGCGTAGCTGCTGGGACTAGCGGGAGAGAAGATACGCAGTATTTT. As protein: CASSVAAGTSGREDTQYF.